This T cell receptor beta chain was captured in a study of CD8+CD57+ T cells in acquired aplastic anemia. It was genomic DNA that served as the template for profiling TCR beta VDJ and CDR3. Using its own MiXCR run on the reads, TCRdb lists one record per CDR3 protein. The profile covers 150,000 to 200,000 distinct CDR3 sequences, with about half appearing a single time and roughly 3.5% taken by the ten largest. CDR1 is LNHDA and CDR2 is SQIVND in the germline V gene (reference sequence). The V end lost 7 bases, the J end lost 5 bases, and 11 bases lay between the germline ends. The CDR3 sequence is 13 residues long. Patients picked for sequencing had shown CD8+CD57+ cell expansion detected by flow cytometry. Therapy had not been given to patients before blood sampling.

Material: sorted CD4+, CD8+, or CD8+CD57+ T cells (not recorded which) from PBMCs. This receptor was taken from a human donor with aplastic anemia. The chain links TRBV19 to TRBJ1-4; D not certain. The CDR3 protein is CASKLGRNEKLFF. As DNA, the CDR3 is TGTGCCAGTAAGCTTGGCAGGAATGAAAAACTGTTTTTT.